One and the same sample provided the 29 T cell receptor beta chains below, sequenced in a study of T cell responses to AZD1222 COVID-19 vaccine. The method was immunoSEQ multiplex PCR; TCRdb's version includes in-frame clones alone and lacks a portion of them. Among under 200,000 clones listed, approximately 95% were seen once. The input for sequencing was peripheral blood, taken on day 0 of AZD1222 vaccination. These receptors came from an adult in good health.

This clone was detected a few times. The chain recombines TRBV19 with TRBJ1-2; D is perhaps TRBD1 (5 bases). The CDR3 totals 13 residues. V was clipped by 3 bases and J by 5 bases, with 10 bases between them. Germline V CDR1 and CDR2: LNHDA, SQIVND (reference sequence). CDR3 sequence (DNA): TGTGCCAGTAGTATTGGGGGGACTTATGGCTACACCTTC. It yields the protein CASSIGGTYGYTF.

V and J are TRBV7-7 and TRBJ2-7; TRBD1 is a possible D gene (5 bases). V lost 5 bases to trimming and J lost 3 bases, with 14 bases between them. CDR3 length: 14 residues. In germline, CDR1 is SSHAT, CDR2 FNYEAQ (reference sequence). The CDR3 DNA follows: TGTGCCAGCAGCCCCGGACACCTCCTCTACGAGCAGTACTTC. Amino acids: CASSPGHLLYEQYF.

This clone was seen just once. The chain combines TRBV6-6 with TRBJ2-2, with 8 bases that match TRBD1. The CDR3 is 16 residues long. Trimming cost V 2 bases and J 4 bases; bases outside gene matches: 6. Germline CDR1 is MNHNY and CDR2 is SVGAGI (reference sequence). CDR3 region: CASSYPQGAGTGELFF. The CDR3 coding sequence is TGTGCCAGCAGTTACCCCCAGGGGGCAGGCACCGGGGAGCTGTTTTTT.

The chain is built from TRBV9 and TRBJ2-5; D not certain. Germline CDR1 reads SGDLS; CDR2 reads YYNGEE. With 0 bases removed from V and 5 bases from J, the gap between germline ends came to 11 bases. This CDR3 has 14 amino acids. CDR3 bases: TGTGCCAGCAGCGTAGCGGGCGGTGGGGAGACCCAGTACTTC. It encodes CASSVAGGGETQYF.

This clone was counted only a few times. As DNA, the CDR3 is TGTGCCAGCAGTTCCTCCTGGGGGGACGGGGAGCTGTTTTTT. Translating gives CASSSSWGDGELFF. V is TRBV7-8 and J is TRBJ2-2, with D perhaps TRBD2 (6 bases). Germline values: CDR1 SGHVS, CDR2 FQNEAQ. The CDR3 covers 14 residues. V was clipped by 6 bases and J by 7 bases, with 15 bases between them. Filled out from reference TRBV7-8 and TRBJ2-2, the complete variable domain reads GAGVSQSPRYKVAKRGQDVALRCDPISGHVSLFWYQQALGQGPEFLTYFQNEAQLDKSGLPSDRFFAERPEGSVSTLKIQRTQQEDSAVYLCASSSSWGDGELFFGEGSRLTVL.

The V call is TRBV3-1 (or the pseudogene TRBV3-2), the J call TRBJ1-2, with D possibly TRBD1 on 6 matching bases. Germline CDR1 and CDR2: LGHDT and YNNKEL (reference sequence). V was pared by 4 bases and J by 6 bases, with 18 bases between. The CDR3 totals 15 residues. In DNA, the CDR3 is TGTGCCAGCAGCCTGATCCTAACAGGGAAGGATGGCTACACCTTC. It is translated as CASSLILTGKDGYTF.

CDR3 DNA sequence: TGCGCCAGCAGCCAACCTCCGGGACAGGGTTTGCGAAAACTGTTTTTT. It yields the protein CASSQPPGQGLRKLFF. This chain joins TRBV4-1 and TRBJ1-4; 9 bases are a match to TRBD1. This CDR3 is built from 16 residues. In germline, CDR1 is MGHRA, CDR2 YSYEKL. The trim removed 2 bases at V and 10 bases at J, leaving 11 bases unmatched.

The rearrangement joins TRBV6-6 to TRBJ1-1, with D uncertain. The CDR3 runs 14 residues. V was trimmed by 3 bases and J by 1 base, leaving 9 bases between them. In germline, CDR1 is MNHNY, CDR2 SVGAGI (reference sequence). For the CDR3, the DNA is TGTGCCAGCAGTTATCGGTCGGAGAACACTGAAGCTTTCTTT. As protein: CASSYRSENTEAFF.

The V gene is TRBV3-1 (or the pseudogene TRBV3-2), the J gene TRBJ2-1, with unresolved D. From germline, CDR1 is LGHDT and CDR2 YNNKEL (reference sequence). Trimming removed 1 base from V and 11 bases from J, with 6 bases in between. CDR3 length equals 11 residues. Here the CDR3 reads CASSQVEKQFF. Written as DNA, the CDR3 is TGTGCCAGCAGCCAAGTGGAAAAGCAGTTCTTC.

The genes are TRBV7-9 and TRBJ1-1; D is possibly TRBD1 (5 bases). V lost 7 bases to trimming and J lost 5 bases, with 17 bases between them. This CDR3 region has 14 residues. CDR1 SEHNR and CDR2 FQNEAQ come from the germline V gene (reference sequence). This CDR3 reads CASTTGTVSTEAFF. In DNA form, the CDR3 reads TGTGCCAGCACGACGGGGACGGTGAGTACTGAAGCTTTCTTT.

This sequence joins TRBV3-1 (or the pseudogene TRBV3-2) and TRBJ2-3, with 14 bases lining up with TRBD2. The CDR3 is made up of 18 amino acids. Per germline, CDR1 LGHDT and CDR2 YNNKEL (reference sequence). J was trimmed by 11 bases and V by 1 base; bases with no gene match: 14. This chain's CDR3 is CASSQALLGLAGGRVQYF. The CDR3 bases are TGTGCCAGCAGCCAAGCGTTGCTTGGACTAGCGGGGGGCCGAGTGCAGTATTTT.

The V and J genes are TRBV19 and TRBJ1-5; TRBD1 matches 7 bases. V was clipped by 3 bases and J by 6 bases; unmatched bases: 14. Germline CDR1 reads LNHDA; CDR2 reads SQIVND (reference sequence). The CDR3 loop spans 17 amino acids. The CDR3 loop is CASSIGIGTVLSQPQHF. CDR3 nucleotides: TGTGCCAGTAGTATTGGGATCGGGACAGTATTAAGTCAGCCCCAGCATTTT.

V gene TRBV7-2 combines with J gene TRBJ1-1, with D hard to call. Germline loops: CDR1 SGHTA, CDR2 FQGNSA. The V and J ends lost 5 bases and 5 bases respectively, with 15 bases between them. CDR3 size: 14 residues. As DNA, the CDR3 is TGTGCCAGCAGCAAGGCGCACCCCGAGACTGAAGCTTTCTTT. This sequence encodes CASSKAHPETEAFF.

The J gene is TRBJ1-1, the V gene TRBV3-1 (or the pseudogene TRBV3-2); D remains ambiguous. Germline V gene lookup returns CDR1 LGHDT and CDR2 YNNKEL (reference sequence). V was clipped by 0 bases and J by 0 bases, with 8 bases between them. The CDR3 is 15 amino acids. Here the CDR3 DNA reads TGTGCCAGCAGCCAAGATATGGGAATGAACACTGAAGCTTTCTTT. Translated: CASSQDMGMNTEAFF.

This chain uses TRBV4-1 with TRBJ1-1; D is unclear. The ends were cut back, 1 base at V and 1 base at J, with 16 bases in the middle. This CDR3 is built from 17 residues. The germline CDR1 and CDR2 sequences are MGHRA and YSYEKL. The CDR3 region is CASSQVLGGLRNTEAFF. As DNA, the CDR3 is TGCGCCAGCAGCCAAGTTCTCGGCGGCCTAAGGAACACTGAAGCTTTCTTT.

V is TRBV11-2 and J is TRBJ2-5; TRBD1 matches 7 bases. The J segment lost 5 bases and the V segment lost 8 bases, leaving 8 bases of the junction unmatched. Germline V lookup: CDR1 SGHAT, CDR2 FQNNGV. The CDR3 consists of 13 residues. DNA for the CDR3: TGTGCCAGCTTAGGGGGCCAGGGGGAGACCCAGTACTTC. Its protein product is CASLGGQGETQYF.

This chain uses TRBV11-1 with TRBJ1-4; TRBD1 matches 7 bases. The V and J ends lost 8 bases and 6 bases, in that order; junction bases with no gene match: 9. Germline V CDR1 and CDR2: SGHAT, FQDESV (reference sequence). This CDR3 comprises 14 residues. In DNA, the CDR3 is TGTGCCAGCTCGCCGGGACAGATATATGAAAAACTGTTTTTT. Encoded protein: CASSPGQIYEKLFF.

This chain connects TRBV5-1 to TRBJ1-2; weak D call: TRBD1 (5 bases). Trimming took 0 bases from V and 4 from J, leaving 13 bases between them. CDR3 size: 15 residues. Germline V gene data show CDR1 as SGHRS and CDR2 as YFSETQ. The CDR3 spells CASSLARDGGYGYTF. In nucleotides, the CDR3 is TGCGCCAGCAGCTTGGCCCGGGACGGAGGCTATGGCTACACCTTC.

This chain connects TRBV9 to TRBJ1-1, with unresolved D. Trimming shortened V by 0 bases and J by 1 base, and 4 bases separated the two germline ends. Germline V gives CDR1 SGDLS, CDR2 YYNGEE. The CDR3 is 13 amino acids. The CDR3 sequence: CASSVVRNTEAFF. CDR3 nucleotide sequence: TGTGCCAGCAGCGTAGTTAGGAACACTGAAGCTTTCTTT.

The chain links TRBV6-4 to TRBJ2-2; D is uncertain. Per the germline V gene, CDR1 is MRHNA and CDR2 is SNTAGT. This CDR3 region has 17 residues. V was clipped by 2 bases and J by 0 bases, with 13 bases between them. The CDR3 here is CASSDQERVPNTGELFF. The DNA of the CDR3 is TGTGCCAGCAGTGACCAGGAAAGGGTGCCGAACACCGGGGAGCTGTTTTTT.

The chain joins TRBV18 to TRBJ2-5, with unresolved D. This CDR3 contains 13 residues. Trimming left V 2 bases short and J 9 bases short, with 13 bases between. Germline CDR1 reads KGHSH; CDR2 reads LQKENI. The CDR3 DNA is TGTGCCAGCTCACCATCCTGGTCCAATGCCCAGTACTTC. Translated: CASSPSWSNAQYF.

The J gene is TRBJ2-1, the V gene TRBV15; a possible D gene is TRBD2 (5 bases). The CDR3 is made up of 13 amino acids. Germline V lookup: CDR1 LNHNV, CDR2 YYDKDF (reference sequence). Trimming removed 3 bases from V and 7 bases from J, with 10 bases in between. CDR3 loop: CATSRDLANEQFF. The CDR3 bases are TGTGCCACCAGCAGGGACCTAGCTAATGAGCAGTTCTTC.

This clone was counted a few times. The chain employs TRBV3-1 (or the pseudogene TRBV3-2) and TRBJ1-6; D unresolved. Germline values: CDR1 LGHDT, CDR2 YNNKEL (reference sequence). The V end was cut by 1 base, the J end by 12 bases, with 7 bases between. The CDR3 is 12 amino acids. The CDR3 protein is CASSQVAGPLHF. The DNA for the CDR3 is TGTGCCAGCAGCCAAGTGGCTGGACCCCTCCACTTT.

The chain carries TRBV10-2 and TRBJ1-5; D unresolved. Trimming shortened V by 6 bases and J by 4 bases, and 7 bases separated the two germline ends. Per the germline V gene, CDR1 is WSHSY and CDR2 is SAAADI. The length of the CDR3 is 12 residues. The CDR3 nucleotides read TGCGCCAGCAGGTCGGGGAATCAGCCCCAGCATTTT. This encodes CASRSGNQPQHF.

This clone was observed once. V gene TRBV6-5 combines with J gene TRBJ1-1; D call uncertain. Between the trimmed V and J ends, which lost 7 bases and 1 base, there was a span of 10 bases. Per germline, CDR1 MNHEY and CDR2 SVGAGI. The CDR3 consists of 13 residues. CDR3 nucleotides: TGTGCCAGCATCCCCCGCCCGAACACTGAAGCTTTCTTT. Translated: CASIPRPNTEAFF.

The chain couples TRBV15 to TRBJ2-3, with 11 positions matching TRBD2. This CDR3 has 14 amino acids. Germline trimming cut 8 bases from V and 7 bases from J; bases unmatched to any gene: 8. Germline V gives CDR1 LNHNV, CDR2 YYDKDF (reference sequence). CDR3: CATRLAGGPNTQYF. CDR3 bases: TGTGCCACCCGCTTAGCGGGGGGGCCAAATACGCAGTATTTT.

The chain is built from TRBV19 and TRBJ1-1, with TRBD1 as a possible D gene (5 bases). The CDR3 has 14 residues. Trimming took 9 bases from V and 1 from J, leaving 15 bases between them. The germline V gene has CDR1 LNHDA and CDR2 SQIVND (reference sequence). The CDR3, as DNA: TGTGCCAGCGGAAGTTGGAGGGGGAACACTGAAGCTTTCTTT. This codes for CASGSWRGNTEAFF. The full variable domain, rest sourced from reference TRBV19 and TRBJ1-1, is DGGITQSPKYLFRKEGQNVTLSCEQNLNHDAMYWYRQDPGQGLRLIYYSQIVNDFQKGDIAEGYSVSREKKESFPLTVTSAQKNPTAFYLCASGSWRGNTEAFFGQGTRLTVV.

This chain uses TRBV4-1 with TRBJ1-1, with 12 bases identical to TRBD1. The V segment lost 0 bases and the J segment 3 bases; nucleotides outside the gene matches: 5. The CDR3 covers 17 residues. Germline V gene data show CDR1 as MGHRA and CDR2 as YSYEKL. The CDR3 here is CASSQDPGQGAHTEAFF. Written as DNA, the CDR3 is TGCGCCAGCAGCCAAGATCCGGGACAGGGGGCCCACACTGAAGCTTTCTTT.

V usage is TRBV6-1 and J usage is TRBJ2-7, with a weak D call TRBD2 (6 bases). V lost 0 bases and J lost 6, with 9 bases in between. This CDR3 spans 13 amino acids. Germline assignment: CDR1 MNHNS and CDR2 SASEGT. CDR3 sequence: CASSEAGGTEQYF. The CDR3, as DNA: TGTGCCAGCAGTGAAGCGGGGGGTACCGAGCAGTACTTC.